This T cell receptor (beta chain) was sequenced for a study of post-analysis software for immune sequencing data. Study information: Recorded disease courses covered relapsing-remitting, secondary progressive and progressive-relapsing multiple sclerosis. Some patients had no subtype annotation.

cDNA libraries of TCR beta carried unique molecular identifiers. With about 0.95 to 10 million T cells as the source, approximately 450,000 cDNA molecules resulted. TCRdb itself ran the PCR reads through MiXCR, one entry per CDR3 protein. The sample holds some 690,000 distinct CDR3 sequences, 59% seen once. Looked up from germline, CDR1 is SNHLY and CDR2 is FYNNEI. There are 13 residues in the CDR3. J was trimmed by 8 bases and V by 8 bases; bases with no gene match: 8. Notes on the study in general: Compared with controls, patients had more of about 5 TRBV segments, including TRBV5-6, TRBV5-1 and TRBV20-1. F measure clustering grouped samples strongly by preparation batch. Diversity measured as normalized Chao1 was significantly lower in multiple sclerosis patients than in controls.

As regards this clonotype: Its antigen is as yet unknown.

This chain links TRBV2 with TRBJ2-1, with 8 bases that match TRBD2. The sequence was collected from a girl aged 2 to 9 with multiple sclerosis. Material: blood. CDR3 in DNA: TGTGCCAGCGGTTCGGGACTAGGGTATGAGCAGTTCTTC. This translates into CASGSGLGYEQFF.